A selection of T cell receptor beta chains follows, all from one sample in a study of blood T cell repertoires in COVID-19. Profiling relied on immunoSEQ multiplex PCR, and the TCRdb table lists in-frame clones only, not all of them. The data show some 130,000 clones, about 87% seen once. Sequencing was done on a sample of peripheral blood. These receptors were taken from a woman between 55 and 75 years old with acute or convalescent COVID-19. Each CDR3 is given with its conserved first and last residue. The order of the fields is V gene, J gene, clone size, CDR3 length, D gene, CDR3 protein, CDR3 DNA. D genes are given only for firm matches. A row's size may be missing; if present it is once, few, many or a size class.

>TRBV2|TRBJ2-3|-|13|-
CASSEQGTDTQYF
TGTGCCAGCAGTGAACAGGGCACAGATACGCAGTATTTT
>TRBV28|TRBJ1-1|-|15|-
CASSLGGQSFAEAFF
TGTGCCAGCAGTTTAGGAGGACAGAGTTTCGCTGAAGCTTTCTTT
>TRBV5-1|TRBJ1-1|-|14|-
CASSGGYQRTEAFF
TGCGCCAGCAGCGGGGGCTATCAGAGGACTGAAGCTTTCTTT
>TRBV29-1|TRBJ1-1|once|12|TRBD1
CSDGGTGGITFF
TGCAGCGACGGAGGGACAGGGGGGATAACTTTCTTT
>TRBV7-9|TRBJ1-1|-|16|-
CASSLINLLSNTEAFF
TGTGCCAGCAGCTTAATCAACCTCCTATCGAACACTGAAGCTTTCTTT
>TRBV24-1|TRBJ2-1|-|17|TRBD2
CATSDWGLAGGKNEQFF
TGTGCCACCAGTGACTGGGGACTAGCGGGAGGGAAAAATGAGCAGTTCTTC
>TRBV5-1|TRBJ1-3|once|14|-
CASSPGGIGNTIYF
TGCGCCAGCAGCCCGGGCGGGATTGGAAACACCATATATTTT
>TRBV6-5|TRBJ1-1|-|14|-
CASRAWHPNTEAFF
TGTGCCAGCAGGGCATGGCATCCGAACACTGAAGCTTTCTTT
>TRBV10-2|TRBJ1-6|-|15|-
CASSESTGSRSPLHF
TGCGCCAGCAGTGAGTCAACAGGGAGCCGATCACCCCTCCACTTT
>TRBV7-9|TRBJ2-5|-|15|-
CASSLALGGIETQYF
TGTGCCAGCAGCTTAGCACTCGGGGGTATCGAGACCCAGTACTTC
>TRBV6-5|TRBJ1-1|-|14|TRBD1
CASSYSRQGRVAFF
TGTGCCAGCAGTTACTCGAGACAGGGGAGGGTAGCTTTCTTT
>TRBV7-8|TRBJ2-6|-|16|-
CASSSYRFSGANVLTF
TGTGCCAGCAGCAGCTACAGGTTCTCTGGGGCCAACGTCCTGACTTTC
>TRBV4-2|TRBJ2-7|-|14|-
CASSQDRVNVEQYF
TGTGCCAGCAGCCAAGATCGCGTGAACGTCGAGCAGTACTTC
>TRBV5-4|TRBJ1-1|-|16|-
CASSPDPGTTNTEAFF
TGTGCCAGCAGCCCCGACCCCGGGACAACGAACACTGAAGCTTTCTTT
>TRBV19|TRBJ2-1|-|14|TRBD2
CASSSGLGVDEQFF
TGTGCCAGTAGCTCGGGACTAGGGGTGGATGAGCAGTTCTTC
>TRBV6-5|TRBJ1-5|-|15|TRBD1
CASSLTGQGKQPQHF
TGTGCCAGCAGTCTAACCGGACAGGGGAAGCAGCCCCAGCATTTT
>TRBV6-5|TRBJ1-3|-|14|-
CASPSSSPGNTIYF
TGTGCCAGCCCATCTTCGAGCCCCGGAAACACCATATATTTT
>TRBV7-9|TRBJ2-1|-|14|TRBD2
CASSIAGAYNEQFF
TGTGCCAGCAGCATAGCGGGGGCTTACAATGAGCAGTTCTTC
>TRBV7-9|TRBJ1-2|-|14|-
CASSLELGGYGYTF
TGTGCCAGCAGCTTAGAACTCGGGGGTTATGGCTACACCTTC
>TRBV3-1/TRBV3-2|TRBJ2-2|-|16|-
CASSFHRDEGGGELFF
TGTGCCAGCAGCTTCCACCGGGACGAGGGAGGCGGGGAGCTGTTTTTT
>TRBV19|TRBJ2-1|-|15|TRBD2
CASTPGLAGGAAQFF
TGTGCCAGTACCCCGGGACTAGCGGGCGGCGCCGCGCAGTTCTTC
>TRBV5-4|TRBJ1-4|-|17|TRBD1
CASSFLRDSVGGEKLFF
TGTGCCAGCAGCTTCCTTAGGGACAGCGTTGGTGGTGAAAAACTGTTTTTT
>TRBV18|TRBJ1-4|-|17|-
CASSPLRTEATNEKLFF
TGTGCCAGCTCCCCTCTTAGGACAGAAGCAACTAATGAAAAACTGTTTTTT
>TRBV6-5|TRBJ2-3|-|12|-
CASSREADTQYF
TGTGCCAGCAGTAGAGAAGCAGATACGCAGTATTTT
>TRBV18|TRBJ1-1|-|15|-
CASSPVGQPTTEAFF
TGTGCCAGCTCACCCGTCGGACAGCCAACCACTGAAGCTTTCTTT
>TRBV28|TRBJ1-2|-|15|TRBD1
CASSAGGLANYGYTF
TGTGCCAGCAGTGCAGGGGGGTTGGCTAACTATGGCTACACCTTC
>TRBV6-5|TRBJ1-2|-|15|-
CASSFADRRLRGYTF
TGTGCCAGCAGTTTTGCCGACAGGCGTTTAAGGGGCTACACCTTC
>TRBV7-9|TRBJ2-1|-|15|TRBD1
CASGTGTGRHNEQFF
TGTGCCAGCGGAACCGGGACAGGGAGACACAATGAGCAGTTCTTC
>TRBV28|TRBJ2-3|-|17|TRBD2
CASSRGETSDYTDTQYF
TGTGCCAGCAGCCGGGGGGAGACTAGCGATTATACAGATACGCAGTATTTT
>TRBV5-4|TRBJ2-7|-|14|TRBD2
CASRHGLDQDEQYF
TGTGCCAGCAGGCATGGACTAGATCAAGACGAGCAGTACTTC
>TRBV10-1|TRBJ2-3|-|13|-
CASSWGPTDTQYF
TGCGCCAGCAGTTGGGGGCCCACAGATACGCAGTATTTT
>TRBV27|TRBJ1-5|-|16|-
CASSQIGTKGGQPQHF
TGTGCCAGCAGTCAAATCGGGACAAAGGGCGGTCAGCCCCAGCATTTT
>TRBV4-1|TRBJ1-4|-|18|-
CASSQDVRAGRGREKLFF
TGCGCCAGCAGCCAAGATGTACGCGCAGGCAGGGGACGGGAAAAACTGTTTTTT
>TRBV5-6|TRBJ1-2|-|13|-
CASSLMGLYGYTF
TGTGCCAGCAGCTTGATGGGCCTCTATGGCTACACCTTC
>TRBV5-1|TRBJ2-3|-|15|TRBD2
CASREGLAGGDTQYF
TGCGCCAGCAGGGAAGGACTAGCGGGAGGGGATACGCAGTATTTT
>TRBV27|TRBJ2-1|once|17|TRBD2
CASSLGSGRLSYNEQFF
TGTGCCAGCAGTTTAGGCAGCGGGAGACTCTCCTACAATGAGCAGTTCTTC
>TRBV11-2|TRBJ1-1|-|15|TRBD1
CASSPDPTGGSEAFF
TGTGCCAGCAGCCCAGATCCGACAGGGGGCTCTGAAGCTTTCTTT
>TRBV6-1|TRBJ2-1|-|16|TRBD2
CASSATGTSGFNEQFF
TGTGCCAGCAGTGCAACCGGGACTAGCGGGTTCAATGAGCAGTTCTTC
>TRBV28|TRBJ1-2|-|13|TRBD1
CASNDRASSGYTF
TGTGCCAGCAATGACAGGGCGTCATCTGGCTACACCTTC